This paragraph reports one T cell receptor (beta chain). The data were taken from a study of blood T cell repertoires in COVID-19. The wider study: COVID-19 samples collected from the United States, Italy and Spain covered acute and convalescent phases. PBMCs, B-cell-depleted T cells, or T cells were the source of the cDNA or gDNA that made up the material.

Sequenced by immunoSEQ multiplex PCR; TCRdb stores in-frame clones only, minus some. Counted here are approximately 360,000 clones, approximately 87% occurring once; the ten biggest clones make up around 2%. Germline V gene data show CDR1 as LNHDA and CDR2 as SQIVND (reference sequence). The CDR3 contains 15 residues. Trimming removed 3 bases from V and 6 bases from J, with 18 bases in between. This sequence was found in a man aged 40-55 years in a cohort exposed to, infected with or recovered from COVID-19 (not recorded which). The sample comprised PBMCs or T cells enriched from blood (not recorded which). The genes are TRBV19 and TRBJ2-7, with D possibly matching TRBD1 (6 bases). The CDR3 sequence: CASSIRTANRIEQYF. In DNA form, the CDR3 reads TGTGCCAGTAGTATTAGGACAGCCAATCGAATCGAGCAGTACTTC.